This TCR beta chain was obtained from a study of blood T cell repertoires in COVID-19. Seattle enrolled patients during active infection and tracked them longitudinally. Method: immunoSEQ multiplex PCR; TCRdb's copy keeps in-frame clones and lacks some. Of 45,000 to 60,000 clones detected, roughly four fifths appear once; the ten largest clones hold 8% to 10%. The clonotype originates from an elderly man with COVID-19, enrolled during active disease. Sequenced input: peripheral blood.

The CDR3 DNA follows: TGCGCCAGCAGCCAAGAGGGACTAGGATTTTCAACCAATGAGCAGTTCTTC. It codes for CASSQEGLGFSTNEQFF. The chain recombines TRBV4-3 with TRBJ2-1; TRBD2 matches 8 bases. V dropped 0 bases and J dropped 6; count of bases not matched to a gene: 10. The CDR3 spans 17 residues. The germline V gene encodes CDR1 LGHNA and CDR2 YSLEER.